The source of this T cell receptor (beta chain) is a study of blood T cell repertoires in COVID-19 (dated by TCRdb to about 2020). In terms of the full investigation: Collaborator samples came from the United States, Italy and Spain and covered acute and convalescent phases of COVID-19. The material from the prospective study consisted of cDNA or gDNA derived from T cells, B-cell-depleted T cells, or PBMCs. Where HLA class I and class II types were available, the types were taken from metadata supplied by the sample provider, not from assay-based typing. The samples were drawn from two sources: the first 160 participants of the ongoing ImmuneRACE study, and some 1,300 subjects contributed by 6 global collaborators. The repertoires were released in a freely available public database intended as a resource for research on the immune response to SARS-CoV-2. Nearly every sample came with metadata listing a de-identified subject ID, COVID-19 status, age in years and sex. Deeply sampled blood TCRbeta repertoires from subjects exposed to, actively infected with, or recovered from COVID-19 were included in the dataset.

As regards this clone: Its target antigen remains unknown. Base qualities are missing; no much larger clone stands one base away.

On the study overall, not on this receptor specifically: The quantity of clinical and demographic metadata differed by source and by participant and was supplied without curation.

TCRbeta CDR3 regions were amplified from genomic DNA using the immunoSEQ Assay, a bias-controlled multiplex PCR. The authors' pipeline ran thus. Within the assay, amplification of reference gene primers was used to estimate how many nucleated cells each sample contained. To quantify the absolute abundance of each unique TCRbeta CDR3 rearrangement, sequence reads were collapsed and filtered. For each sample, productive Simpson clonality was calculated as the square root of Simpson's diversity index over productive rearrangements. Entries here come from immuneACCESS through TCRdb and include only in-frame sequences with V and J called. Some clones fail to appear in such tables; in the studies checked, an unresolved V gene covers under half of the shortfall, and the cause of the remainder is unknown. V, J and clone size reflect that table, while D and trimming were determined from the DNA. In this sample the table shows 310,000 or so clones, 80% to 90% of which occur a single time. The leading ten clones occupy 1% of the sample.

Collaborating institutions collected whole blood in K2EDTA tubes following their own protocols. For TCRbeta analysis, collaborator samples were shipped as frozen whole blood, as isolated PBMCs, or as DNA extracted from either sample type. Sample: peripheral blood. The TCR sequence derives from a man in his forties or fifties with active or convalescent COVID-19.

The nucleotides are TGTGCCAGCAGCCCCTCCGGGACTAGCGAGTACGAGCAGTACTTC. Its translation reads: CASSPSGTSEYEQYF. The chain links TRBV3-1 (or the pseudogene TRBV3-2) with TRBJ2-7, with 10 bases matching TRBD2. The CDR3 numbers 15 residues from cysteine through phenylalanine. Here the CDR3 DNA is all that survives: 45 bases in frame from base 1. As encoded in the germline V gene (reference sequence), CDR1 is LGHDT while CDR2 is YNNKEL. V ends up 4 bases short and J 4 bases short, with an unmatched junction base count of 7.